A single T cell receptor beta chain is shown here with its context. Trimming removed 7 bases from V and 4 bases from J; junction bases left unmatched: 7. From germline, CDR1 is MDHEN and CDR2 SYDVKM. The CDR3 loop spans 14 amino acids. Enrollees, about 18 to 89 years old, lived in 24 US areas. Assignments of participants to cohorts depended upon their own reported clinical history. Measured with immunoSEQ multiplex PCR; TCRdb has only the in-frame clones, and not every one. The sample shows a few hundred thousand clones, roughly nine tenths of them seen only once. The entry originates in a study of blood T cell repertoires in COVID-19. For the study at large: For recovered donors of Cohort 3, there were two negative PCRs, clearance, or symptom resolution. PBMCs, B-cell-depleted T cells, or T cells were the source of the cDNA or gDNA that made up the material.

Sequencing was performed on PBMCs or T cells enriched from blood (not recorded which). The receptor was isolated from a woman aged 50 to 60 in a cohort exposed to, infected with or recovered from COVID-19 (not recorded which). V usage is TRBV28 and J usage is TRBJ2-5, with TRBD2 matching over 9 bases. The CDR3 loop is CASTPAGGRETQYF. DNA for the CDR3: TGTGCCAGCACCCCGGCGGGGGGGCGAGAGACCCAGTACTTC.